The source of this T cell receptor (beta chain) is a study of cytotoxic CD8 clonotypes in ibrutinib-treated CLL. Study-wide background: Across the patients, 10 to 12 were relapsed/refractory, 15 treatment-naive and roughly 18 IGHV unmutated. Whole-study findings and limits: Clonality showed a rise at ibrutinib response that reversed toward baseline at progression. Private clonotypes, not public ones, expanded at ibrutinib response.

Only in-frame clones appear in the TCRdb table, and some are missing; sequencing was by immunoSEQ multiplex PCR. Found here are about 200,000 clones, 79% of them singletons; the top ten hold about an eighth. This clone has more than one count but fewer than ten. No antigen is known for it. Material: PBMCs, obtained after 12 months of ibrutinib treatment. This receptor was obtained from a human donor with chronic lymphocytic leukemia.

The CDR3 DNA reads as TGCGCCAGCAGCTTGACCGGACAGACCAATGAGCAGTTCTTC. Amino acid sequence: CASSLTGQTNEQFF. The chain has TRBV5-1 and TRBJ2-1, with D possibly matching TRBD1 (6 bases). V was shortened by 1 base and J by 6 bases, with 11 bases between the two germline ends. The germline gives CDR1 SGHRS, CDR2 YFSETQ. The CDR3 is 14 amino acids.